These 19 T cell receptor beta chains were sequenced from one sample in a study of T-cell memory formation after mild COVID-19. Each CDR3 protein gets one entry after TCRdb re-called the 5' RACE reads with MiXCR. The sample yields roughly 220,000 distinct CDR3 sequences, around 9.5% seen once. Sequencing was performed on PBMCs or a T cell subset sorted from them (not recorded which). These receptors were obtained from a man younger than 35 who had mild COVID-19 (a few samples of this study predate the infection). Cell type and time point are not known.

This clonotype has a count of ten or more. The rearrangement links TRBV12-3 or TRBV12-4 to TRBJ2-2; 7 nucleotides agree with TRBD1. V lost 7 bases to trimming and J lost 0 bases; unmatched junction nucleotides: 8. The CDR3 runs 16 residues. CDR3 in DNA: TGTGCCAGCAAGGTGCTAGGGGGCGCGAACACCGGGGAGCTGTTTTTT. This sequence encodes CASKVLGGANTGELFF.

The V and J genes are TRBV6-5 and TRBJ2-3; D may be TRBD1 or TRBD2 (6 bases each). Germline CDR1 MNHEY, CDR2 SVGAGI. Trimming removed 0 bases from V and 1 base from J, with 11 bases in between. This CDR3 has 16 residues. The CDR3 reads CASSYSGGLGTDTQYF. The CDR3 nucleotides are TGTGCCAGCAGTTACTCAGGGGGACTTGGCACAGATACGCAGTATTTT.

The rearrangement links TRBV4-1 to TRBJ2-7, with 10 bases aligning to TRBD1. This CDR3 comprises 17 residues. With 3 bases clipped from V and 2 bases from J, the junction kept 10 bases outside the gene matches. CDR1 and CDR2 from the germline V gene are MGHRA and YSYEKL. DNA of the CDR3: TGCGCCAGCAGCCACCCCCGGGGGACAGGGGCCGCCTACGAGCAGTACTTC. Residues: CASSHPRGTGAAYEQYF.

V and J are TRBV5-1 and TRBJ2-1; TRBD2 matches 7 bases. Germline assignment: CDR1 SGHRS and CDR2 YFSETQ. CDR3 length: 16 residues. The ends lost 4 bases at V and 7 bases at J; junction bases unmatched: 14. The CDR3: CASSLPRGGGLNEQFF. CDR3 coding DNA: TGCGCCAGCAGCCTACCACGCGGGGGAGGCCTTAATGAGCAGTTCTTC.

V usage is TRBV11-2 and J usage is TRBJ2-7, with D uncertain. The CDR3 covers 15 residues. The germline CDR1 and CDR2 sequences are SGHAT and FQNNGV. Trimming pared 0 bases from V and 4 bases from J, leaving 13 bases between. Here the CDR3 reads CASSLDPGPHYEQYF. The CDR3 nucleotides are TGTGCCAGCAGCTTAGATCCTGGGCCCCATTACGAGCAGTACTTC.

This clonotype was picked up many times. The chain carries TRBV7-2 and TRBJ1-5, with TRBD1 identical over 8 bases. Germline V gives CDR1 SGHTA, CDR2 FQGNSA. Trimming at V came to 3 bases and at J to 7 bases, leaving 2 bases not matched to a gene. CDR3 length: 13 residues. The CDR3 region is CASSFYRGQPQHF. DNA of the CDR3: TGTGCCAGCAGCTTCTACAGGGGGCAGCCCCAGCATTTT.

The chain couples TRBV4-2 to TRBJ2-2; possible D gene TRBD1, 6 bases. Germline values: CDR1 LGHNA, CDR2 YNFKEQ. Trimming pared 2 bases from V and 0 bases from J, leaving 10 bases between. This CDR3 region has 16 residues. In nucleotides, the CDR3 is TGTGCCAGCAGCCAACAGGGGACATCGAACACCGGGGAGCTGTTTTTT. Protein: CASSQQGTSNTGELFF.

V is TRBV27 and J is TRBJ2-1; 7 bases line up with TRBD2. The CDR3 extends over 12 amino acids. CDR1 is MNHEY, CDR2 SMNVEV, per germline (reference sequence). Trimming removed 8 bases from V and 8 bases from J; junction bases left unmatched: 6. This CDR3 reads CASCTRGDEQFF. The CDR3 DNA reads as TGTGCCAGCTGTACTCGGGGGGATGAGCAGTTCTTC.

This clonotype has at least ten counts. The chain employs TRBV5-5 and TRBJ2-5; 9 bases are shared with TRBD1. Germline-derived CDR1 and CDR2 are SGHKS and YYEKEE (reference sequence). The CDR3 has 17 amino acids. Germline trimming cut 3 bases from V and 4 bases from J; bases unmatched to any gene: 13. The CDR3, as DNA: TGTGCCAGCAGCTCGCAACCGGGACAGGGAATTGGAGAGACCCAGTACTTC. Its protein product is CASSSQPGQGIGETQYF.

There are a few counts of this clonotype. This chain uses TRBV20-1 with TRBJ1-2; D is uncertain. The CDR3 covers 14 residues. Germline lookup yields CDR1 DFQATT and CDR2 SNEGSKA (reference sequence). Trimming pared 3 bases from V and 0 bases from J, leaving 11 bases between. The CDR3 loop reads CSARSQEPNYGYTF. The CDR3 DNA sequence: TGCAGTGCTAGGTCTCAGGAACCTAACTATGGCTACACCTTC.

This clonotype has ten or more counts. The rearrangement joins TRBV6-6 to TRBJ1-2; possible D gene TRBD1, 5 bases. V lost 7 bases and J 3 bases, leaving 9 bases between the germline ends. Per the germline V gene, CDR1 is MNHNY and CDR2 is SVGAGI (reference sequence). CDR3 length: 12 amino acids. CDR3 in DNA: TGTGCCAGCACCCCCAGGGACTATGGCTACACCTTC. Translation: CASTPRDYGYTF.

The gene calls are TRBV5-5 and TRBJ1-4, with 7 positions matching TRBD1. Germline-derived CDR1 and CDR2 are SGHKS and YYEKEE (reference sequence). This CDR3 is 18 amino acids long. Losses at the gene ends were 5 bases for V and 3 bases for J; bases not matched to a gene: 16. CDR3 sequence (DNA): TGTGCCAGCAGGAGACAGGGAGGGACTAGGATGGCTAATGAAAAACTGTTTTTT. It codes for CASRRQGGTRMANEKLFF.

This clonotype has more than one count but fewer than ten. J is TRBJ1-6 and V is TRBV7-2; 7 nucleotides line up with TRBD1. CDR1 and CDR2 (germline): SGHTA, FQGNSA. After removal of 5 bases from V and 10 bases from J, the junction contained 8 bases not matched to a gene. This CDR3 spans 14 amino acids. The CDR3: CASSPRQGGSPLHF. DNA for the CDR3: TGTGCCAGCAGCCCGCGACAGGGAGGATCACCCCTCCACTTT.

This clonotype was seen only a few times. V gene TRBV12-3 or TRBV12-4 combines with J gene TRBJ1-5, with D tentatively TRBD1 (5 bases). The CDR3 contains 12 residues. Trimming took off 7 bases at V and 9 bases at J, with 13 bases between the two ends. CDR3 nucleotide sequence: TGTGCCAGCAATCTCAGGGAGGGGCCCCAGCATTTT. The encoded protein is CASNLREGPQHF.

This clonotype was seen many times. The chain uses TRBV11-2 and TRBJ2-5; TRBD2 is a possible D gene (5 bases). The germline V gene encodes CDR1 SGHAT and CDR2 FQNNGV. CDR3 length: 12 amino acids. Trimming took 6 bases from V and 5 from J, leaving 10 bases between them. In DNA, the CDR3 is TGTGCCAGCAGGAGGGTCGGGGAGACCCAGTACTTC. Translation gives CASRRVGETQYF.

CDR3 residues: CASSPSGQGTDTQYF. For the CDR3, the DNA is TGTGCCAGCAGCCCGTCAGGACAGGGTACAGATACGCAGTATTTT. The rearrangement uses TRBV7-9 and TRBJ2-3, with 8 positions matching TRBD1. V gave up 5 bases and J gave up 3 bases; unmatched junction bases: 7. CDR1 is SEHNR and CDR2 is FQNEAQ in the germline V gene (reference sequence). This CDR3 has 15 residues.

The rearrangement joins TRBV30 to TRBJ1-1, with D unclear. Germline lookup yields CDR1 GTSNPN and CDR2 SVGIG (reference sequence). The CDR3 has 12 amino acids. Trimming took off 8 bases at V and 4 bases at J, with 14 bases between the two ends. CDR3 DNA: TGTGCCCGGGGTAGGGAGGGCACTGAAGCTTTCTTT. Protein: CARGREGTEAFF.

The CDR3, as DNA: TGTGCCAGCAGCCGGGACGGTTGGGAGAATCAGCCCCAGCATTTT. Protein product: CASSRDGWENQPQHF. This rearrangement joins TRBV7-2 to TRBJ1-5; D might be TRBD1 (5 bases). Trimming shortened V by 5 bases and J by 4 bases, and 15 bases separated the two germline ends. The CDR3 covers 15 residues. Germline V gene lookup returns CDR1 SGHTA and CDR2 FQGNSA. The full variable domain, rest sourced from reference TRBV7-2 and TRBJ1-5, is GAGVSQSPSNKVTEKGKDVELRCDPISGHTALYWYRQSLGQGLEFLIYFQGNSAPDKSGLPSDRFSAERTGGSVSTLTIQRTQQEDSAVYLCASSRDGWENQPQHFGDGTRLSIL.

V is TRBV9 and J is TRBJ2-3; D not certain. The V gene lost 4 bases and the J gene lost 1 base, with 7 bases spanning the gap. The CDR3 totals 13 residues. Germline CDR1 reads SGDLS; CDR2 reads YYNGEE. The CDR3 region has the DNA TGTGCCAGCAGCACAGCACGCACAGATACGCAGTATTTT. This sequence encodes CASSTARTDTQYF.